This T cell receptor (beta chain) is drawn from a study of cytomegalovirus exposure and HLA in healthy donors. Study-wide points: The later analysis indicated that the majority of CMV-associated TCR beta chains appeared HLA-restricted.

On this clone itself: The antigen is unknown.

Primers included in the PCR were 60 Vbeta and 13 Jbeta primers. TCRdb keeps only in-frame clones here, not all; method: immunoSEQ multiplex PCR. The table lists approximately 110,000 clones, around 63% of them singletons. The CDR3 spans 12 residues. V was pared by 6 bases and J by 6 bases, with 12 bases between. CDR1 is SGHTA, CDR2 FQGTGA, per germline. This sequence was found in a man aged 25-40 years in good health and CMV-seronegative. The sequenced sample consisted of PBMCs. The chain couples TRBV7-3 to TRBJ2-7; tentative D call: TRBD2 (5 bases). The CDR3, as DNA: TGTGCCAGCAGTTTGGGCCGGGGCGAGCAGTACTTC. The encoded protein is CASSLGRGEQYF.